This TCR beta chain was sequenced for a study of T cell responses to AZD1222 COVID-19 vaccine. Study-level background: Second-dose groups at about 4 or about 12 weeks were pooled. The study, taken as a whole, reports: Nearly half of spike-specific TCRs reportedly go after variant regions that carry no mutations. There were repertoire samples only from the period after the peak T cell response. Donors were chiefly white British, with a greater number of females, and clonal diversity was perhaps underestimated.

This table comes from immunoSEQ multiplex PCR, and its TCRdb copy is limited to in-frame clones, with some not included. The sample consists of roughly 49,000 clones, 70% to 80% of them appearing once. A word on this clone: Its antigen remains unknown.

CDR1 is LNHDA and CDR2 is SQIVND in the germline V gene (reference sequence). V lost 3 bases to trimming and J lost 4 bases; unmatched junction nucleotides: 2. CDR3 size: 15 residues. The specimen was peripheral blood, collected on day 0 of AZD1222 vaccination. The clonotype was recovered from an adult in good health. The chain joins TRBV19 to TRBJ2-3, with 12 bases that match TRBD2. The CDR3 here is CASSIPSGGADTQYF. CDR3 nucleotide sequence: TGTGCCAGTAGTATTCCTAGCGGGGGGGCAGATACGCAGTATTTT.